This passage covers 28 T cell receptor beta chains from one sample sequenced in a study of blood T cells in healthy people across ages. Primed by a sample-barcoded 5' primer and a J-beta primer mix, a second PCR proceeded for roughly 6 to 12 cycles. MiXCR was run by TCRdb on the 5' RACE reads, yielding one entry per CDR3 protein. The sample lists more than 1,400,000 distinct CDR3 sequences, around 42% occurring once. Specimen: blood. These receptors all stem from a young woman in good health.

The chain employs TRBV29-1 and TRBJ1-1, with TRBD1 as a possible D gene (6 bases). Trimming stripped 7 bases from V and 4 bases from J, with 16 bases between. The CDR3 is 13 amino acids. Germline-derived CDR1 and CDR2 are SQVTM and ANQGSEA. CDR3 protein: CSGEGGGGTEAFF. The CDR3, as DNA: TGCAGCGGAGAAGGAGGGGGGGGCACTGAAGCTTTCTTT. The variable domain in full, completed from reference TRBV29-1 and TRBJ1-1, reads SAVISQKPSRDICQRGTSLTIQCQVDSQVTMMFWYRQQPGQSLTLIATANQGSEATYESGFVIDKFPISRPNLTFSTLTVSNMSPEDSSIYLCSGEGGGGTEAFFGQGTRLTVV.

The V and J genes are TRBV12-3 or TRBV12-4 and TRBJ1-6; D might be TRBD1 (6 bases). The CDR3 spans 14 residues. The V end lost 5 bases, the J end lost 10 bases, and 15 bases lay between the germline ends. CDR3 sequence: CASSRLQGGSPLHF. The CDR3 bases are TGTGCCAGCAGTCGCCTACAGGGCGGATCACCCCTCCACTTT.

This clonotype was observed a single time. One junction end disagrees with the germline gene, perhaps due to a read error. The chain combines TRBV7-2 with TRBJ2-3, with D possibly matching TRBD2 (5 bases). From germline, CDR1 is SGHTA and CDR2 FQGNSA. The length of the CDR3 is 15 residues. The CDR3 nucleotides are TGTGCCAGCAGCCTAGCCGGCTGGCCCTGGGATACGCGGTATTTT. Protein: CASSLAGWPWDTRYF.

This clonotype was found a few times. This sequence joins TRBV5-1 and TRBJ2-1, with TRBD2 identical over 9 bases. There are 15 residues in the CDR3. After removal of 1 base from V and 4 bases from J, the junction contained 3 bases not matched to a gene. From germline, CDR1 is SGHRS and CDR2 YFSETQ. As DNA, the CDR3 is TGCGCCAGCAGCTTGAGTCTAGCGGGGTACAATGAGCAGTTCTTC. Amino acid sequence: CASSLSLAGYNEQFF.

The DNA of the CDR3 is TGCAGTGCTCTCCGGGACAGGGGCAATCAGCCCCAGCATTTT. Amino acids: CSALRDRGNQPQHF. The rearrangement links TRBV20-1 to TRBJ1-5; 9 nucleotides line up with TRBD1. The germline gives CDR1 DFQATT, CDR2 SNEGSKA (reference sequence). The V segment lost 5 bases and the J segment 2 bases; nucleotides outside the gene matches: 4. This CDR3 is built from 14 residues.

Regarding this clonotype: The germline gene is not matched at one end of the junction; a read error may be the cause. This chain joins TRBV2 and TRBJ2-1; D not resolved. This CDR3 is built from 12 residues. The germline CDR1 and CDR2 sequences are SNHLY and FYNNEI. As DNA, the CDR3 is TGTGCCCGCAGTGCATGGATAAATGAGCAGTTCTTC. This encodes CARSAWINEQFF.

The chain is built from TRBV3-1 and TRBJ2-5; D unclear. Germline CDR1 and CDR2: LGHDT and YNNKEL (reference sequence). The length of the CDR3 is 15 residues. Trimming removed 0 bases from V and 3 bases from J, with 11 bases in between. The CDR3 nucleotides are TGTGCCAGCAGCCAAGAATGGGCACCGAAAGAGACCCAGTACTTC. It specifies CASSQEWAPKETQYF.

V usage is TRBV27 and J usage is TRBJ1-5; 9 bases fit TRBD1. The length of the CDR3 is 16 residues. Germline V CDR1 and CDR2: MNHEY, SMNVEV (reference sequence). Trimming cost V 4 bases and J 2 bases; bases outside gene matches: 6. For the CDR3, the DNA is TGTGCCAGCAGTTCTCGACAGGGGGATGGCAATCAGCCCCAGCATTTT. As protein: CASSSRQGDGNQPQHF.

For the CDR3, the DNA is TGTGCCATCAGTGACGCCTCTGAGGGTTGGTATGGCTACACCTTC. Its translation: CAISDASEGWYGYTF. The chain employs TRBV10-3 and TRBJ1-2; D ambiguous. Trimming left V 3 bases short and J 5 bases short, with 16 bases between. The CDR3 contains 15 residues. CDR1 is ENHRY and CDR2 is SYGVKD in the germline V gene.

A few counts support this clonotype. The chain links TRBV7-4 to TRBJ2-1; a possible D gene is TRBD1 (5 bases). The CDR3 covers 13 residues. V was cut by 5 bases and J by 5 bases, with 10 bases left in between. Germline loops: CDR1 SGHVT, CDR2 SQSDAQ. CDR3 DNA sequence: TGTGCCAGCAGCCTGCGACAGCACAATGAGCAGTTCTTC. Encoded protein: CASSLRQHNEQFF.

This clonotype appeared a few times. V usage is TRBV7-2 and J usage is TRBJ2-3, with TRBD2 matching 16 bases. Germline V gene lookup returns CDR1 SGHTA and CDR2 FQGNSA. The J segment lost 4 bases and the V segment lost 7 bases, leaving 11 bases of the junction unmatched. The CDR3 is made up of 18 amino acids. CDR3 coding DNA: TGTGCCAGCACCGTCCCGGGACTAGCGGGGGGGCGGGCAGATACGCAGTATTTT. Protein product: CASTVPGLAGGRADTQYF.

The chain is built from TRBV6-1 and TRBJ1-2; TRBD1 matches 9 bases. V was clipped by 2 bases and J by 6 bases; unmatched bases: 7. CDR1 is MNHNS and CDR2 is SASEGT in the germline V gene. CDR3 length: 15 residues. The CDR3 nucleotides are TGTGCCAGCAGTGAAACCCAGACAGGGGGGAATGGCTACACCTTC. Translated, it gives CASSETQTGGNGYTF.

This clonotype has more than one count but fewer than ten. The chain recombines TRBV10-3 with TRBJ2-3; D might be TRBD1 (5 bases). V was trimmed by 4 bases and J by 5 bases, leaving 10 bases between them. The germline V gene encodes CDR1 ENHRY and CDR2 SYGVKD. CDR3 size: 13 residues. CDR3 sequence (DNA): TGTGCCATCAGTGGACAGAGGAGAGATACGCAGTATTTT. Its protein is CAISGQRRDTQYF.

The chain employs TRBV20-1 and TRBJ1-1, with D uncertain. Germline loops: CDR1 DFQATT, CDR2 SNEGSKA (reference sequence). This CDR3 spans 11 amino acids. The V end was cut by 4 bases, the J end by 1 base, with 4 bases between. For the CDR3, the DNA is TGCAGTGCTAACGAGAACACTGAAGCTTTCTTT. Amino acids: CSANENTEAFF.

The rearrangement links TRBV7-9 to TRBJ2-5; TRBD1 is a possible D gene (6 bases). Judging by the DNA end, TRBJ2-7 fits better; the J call may be wrong. The CDR3 is made up of 14 amino acids. Germline CDR1 and CDR2: SEHNR and FQNEAQ (reference sequence). The CDR3 DNA is TGTGCCAGCAGCACCGGGACAAGTTTCTACGAGCAGTACTTC. This sequence encodes CASSTGTSFYEQYF.

This clonotype has only a few counts. The chain joins TRBV3-1 to TRBJ2-5; 9 bases fit TRBD2. V trimming: 1 base; J trimming: 3 bases; junction bases outside the gene matches: 9. This CDR3 region has 17 residues. CDR1 LGHDT and CDR2 YNNKEL come from the germline V gene (reference sequence). CDR3 sequence (DNA): TGTGCCAGCAGCCAAGGGAGAGGTCTAGCGGGAAAAGAGACCCAGTACTTC. It specifies CASSQGRGLAGKETQYF.

V usage is TRBV7-9 and J usage is TRBJ2-3; 7 nucleotides agree with TRBD2. Germline trimming cut 5 bases from V and 5 bases from J; bases unmatched to any gene: 10. Germline V CDR1 and CDR2: SEHNR, FQNEAQ (reference sequence). The CDR3 has 15 amino acids. Here the CDR3 DNA reads TGTGCCAGCAGCATGCTGGGGGGGGATCGAGATACGCAGTATTTT. Protein sequence: CASSMLGGDRDTQYF. Looking up the rest from reference TRBV7-9 and TRBJ2-3 gives the full variable domain: DTGVSQNPRHKITKRGQNVTFRCDPISEHNRLYWYRQTLGQGPEFLTYFQNEAQLEKSRLLSDRFSAERPKGSFSTLEIQRTEQGDSAMYLCASSMLGGDRDTQYFGPGTRLTVL.

The chain employs TRBV7-2 and TRBJ1-4; no definite D call. The CDR3 totals 16 residues. V dropped 1 base and J dropped 0 bases, with 9 bases sitting between them. The V gene's germline CDR1 is SGHTA and CDR2 FQGNSA. The CDR3 DNA sequence: TGTGCCAGCAGCTTAGTGGCAACTGCAACTAATGAAAAACTGTTTTTT. This codes for CASSLVATATNEKLFF. The complete variable domain, with remaining parts taken from reference TRBV7-2 and TRBJ1-4, reads GAGVSQSPSNKVTEKGKDVELRCDPISGHTALYWYRQSLGQGLEFLIYFQGNSAPDKSGLPSDRFSAERTGGSVSTLTIQRTQQEDSAVYLCASSLVATATNEKLFFGSGTQLSVL.

This clonotype was detected a few times. The chain recombines TRBV12-3 or TRBV12-4 with TRBJ2-1; a possible D gene is TRBD2 (6 bases). Deletions cut 4 bases from V and 1 base from J, with 14 bases between. CDR3 length equals 16 residues. CDR3 DNA sequence: TGTGCCAGCAGTTCGGGGGTAGTTGGGTCCTACAATGAGCAGTTCTTC. Its protein product is CASSSGVVGSYNEQFF.

This clonotype was detected only a few times. The chain has TRBV28 and TRBJ2-2; weak D call: TRBD1 (5 bases). V was cut by 4 bases and J by 0 bases, with 9 bases left in between. Germline loops: CDR1 MDHEN, CDR2 SYDVKM. This CDR3 has 15 amino acids. The CDR3 region has the DNA TGTGCCAGCAGTTCGGACACCGCGAACACCGGGGAGCTGTTTTTT. Translation: CASSSDTANTGELFF.

This chain connects TRBV5-1 to TRBJ2-5, with TRBD2 as a possible D gene (6 bases). Germline V gene lookup returns CDR1 SGHRS and CDR2 YFSETQ. This CDR3 contains 16 residues. V shed 4 bases and J shed 11 bases, with 27 bases lying between them. CDR3 sequence: CASSPSIAEPYNEQYF. The CDR3 DNA reads TGCGCCAGCAGCCCATCTATAGCGGAACCTTACAATGAGCAGTACTTC.

This clonotype has only a few counts. A read error may produce the germline difference seen at one junction end. The chain links TRBV7-2 to TRBJ1-6; D perhaps matches TRBD1 (5 bases). CDR3 size: 15 residues. Germline V CDR1 and CDR2: SGHTA, FQGNSA. The DNA of the CDR3 is TGTGCCAGCAGCTTCCTGGACATGGGGAATTCACCCCCCCACTTT. Protein product: CASSFLDMGNSPPHF.

The rearrangement joins TRBV7-3 to TRBJ2-7; 12 bases fit TRBD2. The J call may be mistaken, given a closer DNA end match to TRBJ2-5. Germline V CDR1 and CDR2: SGHTA, FQGTGA. This CDR3 spans 15 amino acids. The CDR3 region has the DNA TGTGCCAGCAGACCATCGGGACTAGCGGGAGAGACCCAGTACTTC. It specifies CASRPSGLAGETQYF.

As concerns this clonotype: One base away lies a much larger clone, so this may be a sequencing read error. The rearrangement joins TRBV29-1 to TRBJ2-3; tentative D call: TRBD2 (6 bases). In germline, CDR1 is SQVTM, CDR2 ANQGSEA. Trimming took 7 bases from V and 1 from J, leaving 15 bases between them. The CDR3 consists of 14 residues. The CDR3 nucleotides are TGCAGCGCAACTGGCGGGACCCGCACAGATACGCAGTATTTT. This translates into CSATGGTRTDTQYF.

The V gene is TRBV14, the J gene TRBJ2-1; 9 positions agree with TRBD2. Germline V gene data show CDR1 as SGHDN and CDR2 as FVKESK. The CDR3 totals 16 residues. The V segment lost 1 base and the J segment 6 bases; nucleotides outside the gene matches: 7. DNA for the CDR3: TGTGCCAGCAGCCAAGGACTAGCGGCCGGGGCCAATGAGCAGTTCTTC. It codes for CASSQGLAAGANEQFF.

J is TRBJ2-1 and V is TRBV29-1, with D unclear. This CDR3 has 13 residues. Germline assignment: CDR1 SQVTM and CDR2 ANQGSEA. CDR3 sequence (DNA): TGCAACGTCGCTCCACTACCAACGAATGAGCAGTTCTTC. Translating gives CNVAPLPTNEQFF.

CDR3 amino acids: CASSFRLTLAHSRETQFF. In nucleotides, the CDR3 is TGTGCCAGCAGCTTTCGCCTAACCCTAGCGCATTCTCGGGAGACCCAGTTCTTC. V is TRBV7-8 and J is TRBJ2-1, with TRBD2 as a possible D gene (6 bases). There are 18 residues in the CDR3. Germline CDR1 and CDR2: SGHVS and FQNEAQ. Trimming removed 3 bases at V and 13 bases at J, with 31 bases between.

This clonotype was observed a few times. The J gene is TRBJ2-3, the V gene TRBV2; no reliable D call. In germline, CDR1 is SNHLY, CDR2 FYNNEI. V shed 3 bases and J shed 4 bases, with 5 bases lying between them. The CDR3 length is 12 residues. The CDR3 DNA reads as TGTGCCAGCAGTGATAATGCAGATACGCAGTATTTT. It specifies CASSDNADTQYF. Variable domain in full (rest from reference TRBV2 and TRBJ2-3): EPEVTQTPSHQVTQMGQEVILRCVPISNHLYFYWYRQILGQKVEFLVSFYNNEISEKSEIFDDQFSVERPDGSNFTLKIRSTKLEDSAMYFCASSDNADTQYFGPGTRLTVL.